The 13 T cell receptor beta chains below come from one sample, sequenced in a study of T cell changes during pregnancy in multiple sclerosis. The assay was immunoSEQ multiplex PCR, and TCRdb's table has in-frame clones only and misses some. The profile shows 40,000 to 60,000 clones, approximately 94% of them singletons. The sample consisted of CD4+ T cells from peripheral blood mononuclear cells, taken before pregnancy. These receptors originate from a female donor with multiple sclerosis, enrolled in a pregnancy study.

The rearrangement links TRBV30 to TRBJ1-1, with D maybe TRBD1 (5 bases). Trimming stripped 0 bases from V and 4 bases from J, with 9 bases between. CDR3 length: 13 residues. Germline V gives CDR1 GTSNPN, CDR2 SVGIG (reference sequence). CDR3 nucleotides: TGTGCCTGGAGTGTGTGGAGGGGCACTGAAGCTTTCTTT. Its protein product is CAWSVWRGTEAFF.

This clone was seen only once. The V call is TRBV9, the J call TRBJ1-1, with a tentative D call TRBD1 (5 bases). The germline V gene has CDR1 SGDLS and CDR2 YYNGEE. V lost 0 bases, J lost 2 bases, and 11 bases lay in between. This CDR3 region has 15 residues. The CDR3: CASSVGVTVNTEAFF. As DNA, the CDR3 is TGTGCCAGCAGCGTAGGGGTGACAGTTAACACTGAAGCTTTCTTT.

This clone occurred once. This chain's CDR3 is CASSLTTGQKNNEQFF. In DNA, the CDR3 is TGCGCCAGCAGCCTGACCACAGGGCAAAAAAACAATGAGCAGTTCTTC. The chain carries TRBV5-1 and TRBJ2-1, with a possible D match to TRBD1 (6 bases). The CDR3 is made up of 16 amino acids. V lost 4 bases, J lost 5 bases, and 19 bases lay in between. Germline CDR1 and CDR2: SGHRS and YFSETQ.

V usage is TRBV7-2 and J usage is TRBJ1-5; the D gene is possibly TRBD1 (6 bases). The CDR3 runs 15 residues. Deletions cut 1 base from V and 2 bases from J, with 9 bases between. Germline V gene lookup returns CDR1 SGHTA and CDR2 FQGNSA. CDR3 protein: CASSLVSGGNQPQHF. CDR3 in DNA: TGTGCCAGCAGCTTAGTGTCAGGGGGCAATCAGCCCCAGCATTTT.

The chain combines TRBV7-2 with TRBJ2-2; TRBD2 aligns across 8 bases. The CDR3 is 15 amino acids. Trimming removed 4 bases from V and 6 bases from J; junction bases left unmatched: 7. Germline V gene sequence: CDR1 SGHTA, CDR2 FQGNSA. DNA for the CDR3: TGTGCCAGCAGCTACCTCGGGGGGGCAGCCGGGGAGCTGTTTTTT. Protein sequence: CASSYLGGAAGELFF.

The gene calls are TRBV6-5 and TRBJ2-2; 12 bases fit TRBD2. Germline CDR1 and CDR2: MNHEY and SVGAGI. V gave up 1 base and J gave up 6 bases; unmatched junction bases: 3. This CDR3 has 16 residues. CDR3 nucleotides: TGTGCCAGCAGTTACTTGACTAGCGGGAGACCCGGGGAGCTGTTTTTT. Protein: CASSYLTSGRPGELFF.

This sequence joins TRBV6-5 and TRBJ2-7; D might be TRBD1 (6 bases). CDR3 size: 15 residues. Trimming pared 4 bases from V and 2 bases from J, leaving 15 bases between. The germline gives CDR1 MNHEY, CDR2 SVGAGI. The chain's CDR3 is CASSSPGDRTYEQYF. In DNA, the CDR3 is TGTGCCAGCAGTTCTCCTGGAGACAGGACCTACGAGCAGTACTTC.

The chain employs TRBV11-2 and TRBJ2-7, with 8 positions matching TRBD1. Trimming removed 1 base from V and 6 bases from J; junction bases left unmatched: 5. Germline V lookup: CDR1 SGHAT, CDR2 FQNNGV. This CDR3 comprises 14 residues. The CDR3 DNA sequence: TGTGCCAGCAGCTTAGTGGCAGGGGGCGGCGAGCAGTACTTC. Translated, it gives CASSLVAGGGEQYF.

The genes are TRBV13 and TRBJ1-1; D ambiguous. This CDR3 spans 10 amino acids. Germline assignment: CDR1 PRHDT and CDR2 FYEKMQ (reference sequence). V was cut by 1 base and J by 8 bases, with 2 bases left in between. The DNA for the CDR3 is TGTGCCAGCAGCTTAGTAGAAGCTTTCTTT. It codes for CASSLVEAFF.

The chain recombines TRBV6-5 with TRBJ1-2; D is undetermined. The CDR3 runs 16 residues. Trimming took off 4 bases at V and 3 bases at J, with 18 bases between the two ends. Germline-derived CDR1 and CDR2 are MNHEY and SVGAGI. CDR3 sequence reads: CASSSGEVWTDYGYTF. DNA of the CDR3: TGTGCCAGCAGTTCAGGAGAAGTGTGGACTGACTATGGCTACACCTTC.

V is TRBV18 and J is TRBJ1-3; a weak D match, TRBD1 (5 bases). Trimming stripped 6 bases from V and 4 bases from J, with 19 bases between. There are 16 residues in the CDR3. The germline V gene has CDR1 KGHSH and CDR2 LQKENI. DNA for the CDR3: TGTGCCAGCTCCCGGGACTTCCAGTCGGGGGGAAACACCATATATTTT. This codes for CASSRDFQSGGNTIYF.

In this sample, this clone turned up a few times. The V call is TRBV29-1, the J call TRBJ1-4; D unresolved. The CDR3 has 11 residues. Trimming removed 7 bases at V and 8 bases at J, with 11 bases between. Germline lookup yields CDR1 SQVTM and CDR2 ANQGSEA. The CDR3 bases are TGCAGCGGCGGCGAGAAGGAAAAACTGTTTTTT. This gives the protein CSGGEKEKLFF.

The chain is built from TRBV25-1 and TRBJ1-6; the match to TRBD1 covers 7 bases. Germline CDR1 reads MGHDK; CDR2 reads SYGVNS. The CDR3 consists of 17 residues. Unmatched junction bases numbered 13, after V lost 4 bases and J lost 7 bases. The DNA for the CDR3 is TGTGCCAGCAGTGTCGGAGGTTCGGGGACAGTAAATTCACCCCTCCACTTT. It yields the protein CASSVGGSGTVNSPLHF.